Listed below are T cell receptor beta chains from one sample, sequenced in a study of blood T cell repertoires in COVID-19. The repertoire was sequenced with immunoSEQ multiplex PCR; TCRdb's copy has only in-frame clones and lacks some. Here the sample spans fewer than 450,000 clones, 70% to 90% being singletons. Material for sequencing was PBMCs or T cells enriched from blood (not recorded which). The receptors originated from a woman aged 40 to 50 with acute COVID-19. The CDR3 runs from the conserved cysteine through the conserved F or W. The D gene is left open where the match is weak. For some rows the clone size is stated as once, few or many, or as a class when expanded; others skip it.

J gene: TRBJ1-2
V gene: TRBV15
D gene: -
clone size: -
CDR3 DNA: TGTGCCACCAGCAGAGTCCCAGTCCCTCGGGTAGGCTACACCTTC
CDR3 protein: CATSRVPVPRVGYTF

J gene: TRBJ2-5
V gene: TRBV29-1
D gene: -
clone size: -
CDR3 DNA: TGCAGCGCAATCCTCCCGGCGGGGGAGACCCAGTACTTC
CDR3 protein: CSAILPAGETQYF

J gene: TRBJ1-5
V gene: TRBV19
D gene: -
clone size: few
CDR3 DNA: TGTGCCAGTAGTATAACCTCAGGGGCCGACCAGCATTTT
CDR3 protein: CASSITSGADQHF

J gene: TRBJ2-7
V gene: TRBV10-3
D gene: -
clone size: -
CDR3 DNA: TGTGCCACCGCGGCCCAATCCTACGAGCAGTACTTC
CDR3 protein: CATAAQSYEQYF

J gene: TRBJ2-1
V gene: TRBV4-2
D gene: TRBD2
clone size: once
CDR3 DNA: TGTGCCAGCAGCCCCCTAGCGGGGGCCGACAATGAGCAGTTCTTC
CDR3 protein: CASSPLAGADNEQFF

J gene: TRBJ2-7
V gene: TRBV29-1
D gene: -
clone size: -
CDR3 DNA: TGCAGCGCTAAGACAGATACAAGATCCTACGAGCAGTACTTC
CDR3 protein: CSAKTDTRSYEQYF

J gene: TRBJ2-3
V gene: TRBV7-8
D gene: TRBD2
clone size: -
CDR3 DNA: TGTGCCAGCAGCTTGCGAGCGGGGGGCCTGCTAGATACGCAGTATTTT
CDR3 protein: CASSLRAGGLLDTQYF

J gene: TRBJ2-7
V gene: TRBV5-4
D gene: TRBD1
clone size: -
CDR3 DNA: TGTGCCAGCAGCTTGACAGGGGCACTCCCCGGGCAGTACTTC
CDR3 protein: CASSLTGALPGQYF

J gene: TRBJ2-7
V gene: TRBV27
D gene: -
clone size: once
CDR3 DNA: TGTGCCAGCAGTTTTCGTAGTGGGCAGGGGCAGTCCTACGAGCAGTACTTC
CDR3 protein: CASSFRSGQGQSYEQYF

J gene: TRBJ2-3
V gene: TRBV2
D gene: -
clone size: -
CDR3 DNA: TGTGCCAGCAACCCGACTGGCCGCCGTGGGGGGGATACGCAGTATTTT
CDR3 protein: CASNPTGRRGGDTQYF

J gene: TRBJ2-7
V gene: TRBV29-1
D gene: -
clone size: -
CDR3 DNA: TGCAGCGTTCTACAGGCTTCCTACGAGCAGTACTTC
CDR3 protein: CSVLQASYEQYF

J gene: TRBJ1-1
V gene: TRBV18
D gene: TRBD1
clone size: -
CDR3 DNA: TGTGCCAGCTCACCACCCTCAGGGGGCGGAGGGGGTGCTTTCTTT
CDR3 protein: CASSPPSGGGGGAFF

J gene: TRBJ1-1
V gene: TRBV10-3
D gene: TRBD1
clone size: -
CDR3 DNA: TGTGCCTCCCGGGACAGGGTTGTTGGGACTGAAGCTTTCTTT
CDR3 protein: CASRDRVVGTEAFF

J gene: TRBJ2-7
V gene: TRBV7-8
D gene: TRBD2
clone size: -
CDR3 DNA: TGTGCCAGCAGCTTAGTACTAGCGGGGGGGACCTACGAGCAGTACTTC
CDR3 protein: CASSLVLAGGTYEQYF

J gene: TRBJ1-1
V gene: TRBV3-1/TRBV3-2
D gene: TRBD1
clone size: -
CDR3 DNA: TGTGCCAGCAGCCAATTAAGGGGGCGGAACACTGAAGCTTTCTTT
CDR3 protein: CASSQLRGRNTEAFF

J gene: TRBJ1-6
V gene: TRBV6-5
D gene: TRBD1
clone size: -
CDR3 DNA: TGTGCCAGCAGTCCCCGACAGGGTAACCATTCACCCCTCCACTTT
CDR3 protein: CASSPRQGNHSPLHF

J gene: TRBJ2-5
V gene: TRBV18
D gene: -
clone size: -
CDR3 DNA: TGTGCCAGCTCACCATTGTTAGCAGTGACCCAAGAGACCCAGTACTTC
CDR3 protein: CASSPLLAVTQETQYF

J gene: TRBJ1-6
V gene: TRBV11-2
D gene: TRBD1
clone size: once
CDR3 DNA: TGTGCCAGCACCAGAGGGACAGGGAATTCACCCCTCCACTTT
CDR3 protein: CASTRGTGNSPLHF

J gene: TRBJ1-4
V gene: TRBV19
D gene: TRBD1
clone size: few
CDR3 DNA: TGTGCCAGTAGCGGACAGGTTGGTGAAAAACTGTTTTTT
CDR3 protein: CASSGQVGEKLFF

J gene: TRBJ1-6
V gene: TRBV9
D gene: -
clone size: -
CDR3 DNA: TGTGCCAGCAGCGTAGAGAGCTCCTATAATTCACCCCTCCACTTT
CDR3 protein: CASSVESSYNSPLHF